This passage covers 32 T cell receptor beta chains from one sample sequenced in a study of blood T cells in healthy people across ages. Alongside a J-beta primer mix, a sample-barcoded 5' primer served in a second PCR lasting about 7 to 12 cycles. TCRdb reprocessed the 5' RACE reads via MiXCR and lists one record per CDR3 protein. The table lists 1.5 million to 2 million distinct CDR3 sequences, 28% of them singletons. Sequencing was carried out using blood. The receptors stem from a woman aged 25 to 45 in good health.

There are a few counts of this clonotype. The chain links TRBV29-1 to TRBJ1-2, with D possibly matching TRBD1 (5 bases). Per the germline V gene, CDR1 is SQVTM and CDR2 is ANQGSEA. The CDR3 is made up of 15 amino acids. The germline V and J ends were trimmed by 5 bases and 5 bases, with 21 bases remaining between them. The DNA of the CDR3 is TGCAGCGTTTTTGAACAGGACCTGCGCGTTTATGGCTACACCTTC. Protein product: CSVFEQDLRVYGYTF.

The CDR3 spells CSVGRGPGELFF. CDR3 coding DNA: TGCAGCGTTGGCAGGGGACCCGGGGAGCTGTTTTTT. V and J are TRBV29-1 and TRBJ2-2; a possible D gene is TRBD1 (6 bases). There are 12 residues in the CDR3. In germline, CDR1 is SQVTM, CDR2 ANQGSEA. Trimming cost V 4 bases and J 6 bases, with 9 bases left between them.

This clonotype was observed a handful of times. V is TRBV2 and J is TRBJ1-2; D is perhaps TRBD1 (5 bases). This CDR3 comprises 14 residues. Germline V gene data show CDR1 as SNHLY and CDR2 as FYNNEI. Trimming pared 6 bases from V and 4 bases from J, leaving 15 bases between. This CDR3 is CASRGPGHGYGYTF. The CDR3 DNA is TGTGCCAGCAGGGGACCTGGACATGGCTATGGCTACACCTTC.

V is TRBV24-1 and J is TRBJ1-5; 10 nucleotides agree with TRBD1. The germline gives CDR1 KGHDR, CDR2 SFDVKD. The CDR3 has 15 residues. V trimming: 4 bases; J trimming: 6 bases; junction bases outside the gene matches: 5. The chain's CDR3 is CATSDPGQGPQPQHF. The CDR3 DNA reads TGTGCCACCAGTGACCCGGGACAGGGGCCTCAGCCCCAGCATTTT.

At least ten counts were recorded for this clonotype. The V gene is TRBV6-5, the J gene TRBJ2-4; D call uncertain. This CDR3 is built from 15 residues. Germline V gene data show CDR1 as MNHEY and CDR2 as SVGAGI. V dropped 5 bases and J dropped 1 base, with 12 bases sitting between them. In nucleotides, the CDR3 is TGTGCCAGCAGTACTATTCTGGGGGCCAAAAACATTCAGTACTTC. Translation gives CASSTILGAKNIQYF.

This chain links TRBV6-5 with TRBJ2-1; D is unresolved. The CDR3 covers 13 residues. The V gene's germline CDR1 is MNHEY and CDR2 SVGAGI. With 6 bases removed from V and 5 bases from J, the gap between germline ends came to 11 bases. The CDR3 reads CASRTGFHNEQFF. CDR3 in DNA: TGTGCCAGCAGGACCGGGTTCCACAATGAGCAGTTCTTC.

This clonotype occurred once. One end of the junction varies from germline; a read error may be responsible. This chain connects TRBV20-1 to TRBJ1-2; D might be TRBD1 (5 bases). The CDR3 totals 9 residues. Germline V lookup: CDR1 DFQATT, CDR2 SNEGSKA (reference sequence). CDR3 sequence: CGAPGLGTF. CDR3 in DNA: TGCGGTGCCCCGGGGCTCGGCACCTTC.

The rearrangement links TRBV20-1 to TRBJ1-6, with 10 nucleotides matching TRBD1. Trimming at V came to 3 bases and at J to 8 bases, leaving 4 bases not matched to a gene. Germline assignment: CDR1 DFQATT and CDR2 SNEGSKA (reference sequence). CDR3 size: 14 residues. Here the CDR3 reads CSAREGQGYSPLHF. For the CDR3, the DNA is TGCAGTGCTAGGGAGGGACAGGGGTATTCACCCCTCCACTTT.

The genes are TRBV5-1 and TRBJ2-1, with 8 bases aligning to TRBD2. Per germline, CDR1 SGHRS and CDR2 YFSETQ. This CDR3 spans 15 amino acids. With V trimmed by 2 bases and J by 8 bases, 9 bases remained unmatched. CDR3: CASSFPGLELDEQFF. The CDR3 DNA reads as TGCGCCAGCAGCTTTCCGGGACTAGAATTGGATGAGCAGTTCTTC.

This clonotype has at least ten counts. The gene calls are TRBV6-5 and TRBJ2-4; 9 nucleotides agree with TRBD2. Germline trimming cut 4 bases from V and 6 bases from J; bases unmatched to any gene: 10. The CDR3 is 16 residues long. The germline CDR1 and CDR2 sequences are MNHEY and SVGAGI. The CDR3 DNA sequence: TGTGCCAGCAGTTTCCGCGGGGGGGCCCGGGTAAACATTCAGTACTTC. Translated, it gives CASSFRGGARVNIQYF.

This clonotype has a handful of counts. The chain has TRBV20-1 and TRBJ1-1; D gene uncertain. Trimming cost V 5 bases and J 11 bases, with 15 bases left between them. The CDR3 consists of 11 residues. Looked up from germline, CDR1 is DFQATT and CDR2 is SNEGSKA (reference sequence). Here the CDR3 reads CSALGRREAFF. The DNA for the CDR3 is TGCAGTGCTCTGGGCAGGCGGGAGGCTTTCTTT.

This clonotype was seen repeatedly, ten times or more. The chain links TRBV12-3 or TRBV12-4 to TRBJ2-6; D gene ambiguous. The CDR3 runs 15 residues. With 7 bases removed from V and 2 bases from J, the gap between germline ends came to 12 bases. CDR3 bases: TGTGCCAGCAAACCCGGTGGGACTGGGGCCAACGTCCTGACTTTC. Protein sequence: CASKPGGTGANVLTF.

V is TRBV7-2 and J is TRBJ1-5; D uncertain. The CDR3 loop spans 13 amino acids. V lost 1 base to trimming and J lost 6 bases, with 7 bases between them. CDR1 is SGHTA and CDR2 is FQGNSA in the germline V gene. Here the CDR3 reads CASSLDPVQPQHF. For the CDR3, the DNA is TGTGCCAGCAGCTTAGATCCGGTTCAGCCCCAGCATTTT.

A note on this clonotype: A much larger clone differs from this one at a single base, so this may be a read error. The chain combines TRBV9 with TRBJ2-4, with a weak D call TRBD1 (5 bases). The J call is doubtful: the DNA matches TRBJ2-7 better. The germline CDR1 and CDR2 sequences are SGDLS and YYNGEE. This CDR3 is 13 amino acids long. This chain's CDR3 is CASSQGTCYEQYF. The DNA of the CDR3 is TGTGCCAGCAGCCAGGGTACTTGCTACGAGCAGTACTTC.

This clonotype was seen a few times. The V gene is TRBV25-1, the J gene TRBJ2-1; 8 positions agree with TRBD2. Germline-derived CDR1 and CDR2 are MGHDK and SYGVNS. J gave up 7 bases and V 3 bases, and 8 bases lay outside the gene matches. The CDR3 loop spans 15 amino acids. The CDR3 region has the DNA TGTGCCAGCAGTGACTGGTTTCCGGGAGGGAATGAGCAGTTCTTC. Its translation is CASSDWFPGGNEQFF.

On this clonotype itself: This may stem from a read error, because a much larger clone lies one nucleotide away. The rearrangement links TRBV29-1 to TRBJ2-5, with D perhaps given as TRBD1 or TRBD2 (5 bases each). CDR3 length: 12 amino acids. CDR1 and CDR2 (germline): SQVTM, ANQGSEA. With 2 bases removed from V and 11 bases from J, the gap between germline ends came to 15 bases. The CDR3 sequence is CSVESRVGEQYF. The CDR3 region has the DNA TGCAGCGTTGAATCTAGGGTAGGGGAGCAGTACTTC.

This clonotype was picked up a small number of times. In DNA form, the CDR3 reads TGTGCCAGCAGTGTAACTGTTCAGCCCCAGCATTTT. This codes for CASSVTVQPQHF. The V and J genes are TRBV2 and TRBJ1-5, with no clear D. V lost 4 bases to trimming and J lost 6 bases, with 7 bases between them. Germline loops: CDR1 SNHLY, CDR2 FYNNEI. The CDR3 contains 12 residues.

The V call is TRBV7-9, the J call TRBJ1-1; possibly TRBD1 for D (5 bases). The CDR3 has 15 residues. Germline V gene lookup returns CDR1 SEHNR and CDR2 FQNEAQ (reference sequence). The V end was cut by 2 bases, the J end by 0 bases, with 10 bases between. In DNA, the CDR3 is TGTGCCAGCAGCTTACCCAGGGACTTGAACACTGAAGCTTTCTTT. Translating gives CASSLPRDLNTEAFF.

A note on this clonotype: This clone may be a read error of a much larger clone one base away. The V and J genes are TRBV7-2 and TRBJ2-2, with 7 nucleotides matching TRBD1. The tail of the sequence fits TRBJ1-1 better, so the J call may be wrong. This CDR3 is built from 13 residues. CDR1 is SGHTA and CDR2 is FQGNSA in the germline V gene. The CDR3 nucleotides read TGTGCCAGCAGCATCCCAGGGGGGACTGGAGCTTTCTTT. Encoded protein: CASSIPGGTGAFF.

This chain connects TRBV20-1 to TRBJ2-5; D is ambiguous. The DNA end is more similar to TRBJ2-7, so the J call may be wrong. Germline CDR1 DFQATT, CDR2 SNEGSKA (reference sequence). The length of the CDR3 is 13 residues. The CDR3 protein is CSARGLVTYEQYF. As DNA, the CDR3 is TGCAGTGCTAGAGGACTGGTGACCTACGAGCAGTACTTC.

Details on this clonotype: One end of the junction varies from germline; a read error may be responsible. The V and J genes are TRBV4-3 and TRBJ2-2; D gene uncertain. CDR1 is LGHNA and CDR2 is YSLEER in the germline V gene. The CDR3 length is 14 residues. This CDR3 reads CAGSQDVYTGELFF. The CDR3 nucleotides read TGCGCCGGCAGCCAAGATGTTTATACCGGGGAGCTGTTTTTT.

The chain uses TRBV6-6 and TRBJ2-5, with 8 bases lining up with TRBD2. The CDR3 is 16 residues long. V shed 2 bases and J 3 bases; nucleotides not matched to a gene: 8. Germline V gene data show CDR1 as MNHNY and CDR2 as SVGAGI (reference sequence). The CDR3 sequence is CASSYPKGLEEETQYF. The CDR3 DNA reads TGTGCCAGCAGTTACCCCAAGGGACTAGAGGAAGAGACCCAGTACTTC.

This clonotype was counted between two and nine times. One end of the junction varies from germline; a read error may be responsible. Written as DNA, the CDR3 is TGTTCCAGCAGTCCCGGACTTTCTAACTCCTACGAGCAGTACTTC. Translated, it gives CSSSPGLSNSYEQYF. This sequence joins TRBV6-2 or TRBV6-3 and TRBJ2-7; perhaps TRBD2 as D (5 bases). The germline gives CDR1 MNHEY, CDR2 SVGEGT. This CDR3 region has 15 residues.

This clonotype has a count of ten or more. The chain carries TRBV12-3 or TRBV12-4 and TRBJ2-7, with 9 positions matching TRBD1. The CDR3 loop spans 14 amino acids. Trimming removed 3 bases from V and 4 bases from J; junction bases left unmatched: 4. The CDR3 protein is CASSFEDRGYEQYF. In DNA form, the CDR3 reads TGTGCCAGCAGTTTCGAGGACAGGGGATACGAGCAGTACTTC.

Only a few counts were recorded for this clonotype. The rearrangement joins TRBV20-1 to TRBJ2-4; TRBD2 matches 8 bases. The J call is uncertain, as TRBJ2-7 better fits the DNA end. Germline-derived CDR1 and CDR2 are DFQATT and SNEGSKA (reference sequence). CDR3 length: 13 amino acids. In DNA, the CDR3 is TGCAGTGCTAGCGGGGGGGGAGACTACGAGCAGTACTTC. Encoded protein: CSASGGGDYEQYF.

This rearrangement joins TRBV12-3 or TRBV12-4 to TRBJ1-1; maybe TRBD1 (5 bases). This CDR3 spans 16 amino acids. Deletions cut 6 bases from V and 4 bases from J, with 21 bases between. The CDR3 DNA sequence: TGTGCCAGCAGGTCTTGGCGGGGCGCTGGGACCACTGAAGCTTTCTTT. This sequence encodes CASRSWRGAGTTEAFF.

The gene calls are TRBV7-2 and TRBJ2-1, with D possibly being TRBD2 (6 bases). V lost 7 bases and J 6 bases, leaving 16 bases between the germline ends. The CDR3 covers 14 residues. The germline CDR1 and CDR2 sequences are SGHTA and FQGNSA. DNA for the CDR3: TGTACCAGCACCTATATGGAGGGCCCCAATGAGCAGTTCTTC. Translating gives CTSTYMEGPNEQFF.

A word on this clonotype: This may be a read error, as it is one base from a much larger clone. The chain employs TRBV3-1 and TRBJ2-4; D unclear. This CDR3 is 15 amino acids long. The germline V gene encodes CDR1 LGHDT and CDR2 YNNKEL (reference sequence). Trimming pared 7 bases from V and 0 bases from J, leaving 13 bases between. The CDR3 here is CASNLRRAAKNIQYF. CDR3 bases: TGTGCCAGCAACCTTAGACGGGCAGCCAAAAACATTCAGTACTTC.

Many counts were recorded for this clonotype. CDR3 loop: CSGSSGNYEQYF. The CDR3 DNA reads as TGCAGCGGAAGTAGCGGGAACTACGAGCAGTACTTC. The chain employs TRBV29-1 and TRBJ2-7; TRBD2 matches 8 bases. The V and J ends lost 7 bases and 3 bases, in that order; junction bases with no gene match: 5. This CDR3 contains 12 residues. CDR1 and CDR2 from the germline V gene are SQVTM and ANQGSEA.

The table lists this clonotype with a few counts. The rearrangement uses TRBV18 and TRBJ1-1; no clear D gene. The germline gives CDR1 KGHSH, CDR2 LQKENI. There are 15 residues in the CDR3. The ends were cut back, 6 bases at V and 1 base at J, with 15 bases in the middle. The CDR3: CASSPWTGENTEAFF. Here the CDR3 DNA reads TGTGCCAGCTCCCCCTGGACGGGAGAGAACACTGAAGCTTTCTTT. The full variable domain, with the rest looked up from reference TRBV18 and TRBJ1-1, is NAGVMQNPRHLVRRRGQEARLRCSPMKGHSHVYWYRQLPEEGLKFMVYLQKENIIDESGMPKERFSAEFPKEGPSILRIQQVVRGDSAAYFCASSPWTGENTEAFFGQGTRLTVV.

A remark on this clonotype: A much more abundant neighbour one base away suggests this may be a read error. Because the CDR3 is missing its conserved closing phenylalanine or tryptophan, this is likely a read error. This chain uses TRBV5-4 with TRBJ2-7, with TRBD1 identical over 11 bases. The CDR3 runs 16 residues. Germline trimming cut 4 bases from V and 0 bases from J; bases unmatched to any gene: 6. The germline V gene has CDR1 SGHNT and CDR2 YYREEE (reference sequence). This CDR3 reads CASSRTGGRSSYEQYL. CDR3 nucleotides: TGTGCCAGCAGCCGGACAGGGGGCCGGAGCTCCTACGAGCAGTACCTC.

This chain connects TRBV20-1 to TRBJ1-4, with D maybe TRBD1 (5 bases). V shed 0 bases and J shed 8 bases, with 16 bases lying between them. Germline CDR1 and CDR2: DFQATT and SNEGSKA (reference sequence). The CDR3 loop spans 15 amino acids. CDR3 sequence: CSARDRRSRQEKLFF. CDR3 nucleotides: TGCAGTGCTAGAGATAGGAGGTCCAGACAGGAAAAACTGTTTTTT.